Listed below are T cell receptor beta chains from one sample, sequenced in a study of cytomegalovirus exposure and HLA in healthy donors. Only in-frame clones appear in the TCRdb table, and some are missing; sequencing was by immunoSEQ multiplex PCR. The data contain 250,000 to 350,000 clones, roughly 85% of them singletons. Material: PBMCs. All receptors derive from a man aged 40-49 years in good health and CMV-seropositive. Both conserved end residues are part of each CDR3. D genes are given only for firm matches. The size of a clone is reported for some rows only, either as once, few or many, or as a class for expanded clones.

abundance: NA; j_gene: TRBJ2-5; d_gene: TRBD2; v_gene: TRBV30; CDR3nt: TGTGCCTGGAGTGTACAAGCCCATTGGATAGCGGGGCAAGAGACCCAGTACTTC; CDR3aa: CAWSVQAHWIAGQETQYF
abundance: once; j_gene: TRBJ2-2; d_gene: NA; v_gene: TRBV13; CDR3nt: TGTGCCAGCAGGGGGGACGGGACAACGATCGGGGAGCTGTTTTTT; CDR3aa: CASRGDGTTIGELFF
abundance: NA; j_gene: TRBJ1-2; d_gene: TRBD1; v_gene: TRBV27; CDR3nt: TGTGCCAGCGGAGGTAACCGGGACAGGGGGTTATATGGCTACACCTTC; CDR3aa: CASGGNRDRGLYGYTF
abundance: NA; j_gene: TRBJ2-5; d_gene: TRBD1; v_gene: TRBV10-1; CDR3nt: TGCGCCAGCAGCCCCGACAGGGCGGAGACCCAGTACTTC; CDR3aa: CASSPDRAETQYF
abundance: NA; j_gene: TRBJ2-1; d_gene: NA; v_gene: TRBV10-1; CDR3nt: TGCGCCAGCAGCGGCCCGGCGGTGGTGAAGCAGTTCTTC; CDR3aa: CASSGPAVVKQFF
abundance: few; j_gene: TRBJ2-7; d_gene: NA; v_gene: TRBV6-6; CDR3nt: TGTGCCATCTCGCCAGGGGCGCGGGAGCAGTACTTC; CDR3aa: CAISPGAREQYF
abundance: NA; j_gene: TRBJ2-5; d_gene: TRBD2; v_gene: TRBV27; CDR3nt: TGTGCCAGCAGTCCCCCGCCCCCGGCTAGCGGGAGGGCCTGGGAGACCCAGTACTTC; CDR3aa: CASSPPPPASGRAWETQYF
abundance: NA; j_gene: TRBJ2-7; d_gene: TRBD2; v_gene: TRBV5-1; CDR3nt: TGCGCCAGCAGCATAGGGACTAGCGGGTTGTCCTACGAGCAGTACTTC; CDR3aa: CASSIGTSGLSYEQYF
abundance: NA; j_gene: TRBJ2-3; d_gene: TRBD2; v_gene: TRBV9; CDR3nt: TGTGCCAGCAGCGTAGCTGGAGCGGGAGCGGGGCCAGATACGCAGTATTTT; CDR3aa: CASSVAGAGAGPDTQYF
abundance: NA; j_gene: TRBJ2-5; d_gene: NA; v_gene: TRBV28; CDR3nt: TGTGCCAGCTCTCTCGCCCGAACTCAAGAGACCCAGTACTTC; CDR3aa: CASSLARTQETQYF
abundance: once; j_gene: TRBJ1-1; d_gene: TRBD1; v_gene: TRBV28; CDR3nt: TGTGCCAGCAGTTCGGGACAGCTGAACACTGAAGCTTTCTTT; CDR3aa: CASSSGQLNTEAFF
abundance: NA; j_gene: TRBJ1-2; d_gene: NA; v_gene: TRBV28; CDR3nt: TGTGCCAGCAGTTTTGGGGCGGGGTGGGGTGGCTACACCTTC; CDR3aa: CASSFGAGWGGYTF
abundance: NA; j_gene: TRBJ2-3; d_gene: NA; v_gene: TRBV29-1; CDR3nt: TGCAGCGTTGCCGGAGGAGATACGCAGTATTTT; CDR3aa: CSVAGGDTQYF
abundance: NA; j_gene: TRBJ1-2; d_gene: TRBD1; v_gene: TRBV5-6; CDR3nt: TGTGCCAGCAGCTTGGCAGGGGGGAGCTATGGCTACACCTTC; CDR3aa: CASSLAGGSYGYTF
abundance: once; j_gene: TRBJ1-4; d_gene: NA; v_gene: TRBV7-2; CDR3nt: TGTGCCAGCAGCTTAAGCTTCAATGAAAAACTGTTTTTT; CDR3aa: CASSLSFNEKLFF
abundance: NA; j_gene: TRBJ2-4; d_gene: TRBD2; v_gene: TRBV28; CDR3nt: TGTGCCAGCAGTTTCCAACTGGGACTAGCGGGAGAGGTCCCCAAAAACATTCAGTACTTC; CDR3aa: CASSFQLGLAGEVPKNIQYF
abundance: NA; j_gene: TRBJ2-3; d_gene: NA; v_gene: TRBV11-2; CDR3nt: TGTGCCAGCAGCTCGCCTTTAGAGGGTACGCAGTATTTT; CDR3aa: CASSSPLEGTQYF
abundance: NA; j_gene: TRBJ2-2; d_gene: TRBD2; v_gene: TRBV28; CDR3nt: TGTGCCAGCAGTTTACCCCGAGAGGGAGGGTCCGGGGAGCTGTTTTTT; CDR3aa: CASSLPREGGSGELFF
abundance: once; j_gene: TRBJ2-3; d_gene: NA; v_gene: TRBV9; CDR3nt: TGTGCCAGCAGCGTAGCGGTCGGGAGCGCAGATACGCAGTATTTT; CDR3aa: CASSVAVGSADTQYF
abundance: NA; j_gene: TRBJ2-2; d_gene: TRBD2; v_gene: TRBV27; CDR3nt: TGTGCCAGCAGTTCTACTAGCGGGAGGCACACCGGGGAGCTGTTTTTT; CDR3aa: CASSSTSGRHTGELFF
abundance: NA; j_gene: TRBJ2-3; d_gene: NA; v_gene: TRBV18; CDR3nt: TGTGCCAGCTCACCAAAATCTAGCACAGATACGCAGTATTTT; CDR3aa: CASSPKSSTDTQYF
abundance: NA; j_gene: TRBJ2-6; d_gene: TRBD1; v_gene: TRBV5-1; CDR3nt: TGCGCCAGCAGCAGCTACAGGGGGCTCGGTGGGGCCAACGTCCTGACTTTC; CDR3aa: CASSSYRGLGGANVLTF
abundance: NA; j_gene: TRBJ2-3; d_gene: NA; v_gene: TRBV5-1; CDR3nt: TGCGCCAGCAGCTTGGCCGGGCGCGAGGGAGATACGCAGTATTTT; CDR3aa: CASSLAGREGDTQYF
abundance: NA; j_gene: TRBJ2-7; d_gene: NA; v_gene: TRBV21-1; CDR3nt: TGTGCCAGCAGCGAAATGGGGACAGTTCTAATCTACGAGCAGTACTTC; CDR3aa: CASSEMGTVLIYEQYF
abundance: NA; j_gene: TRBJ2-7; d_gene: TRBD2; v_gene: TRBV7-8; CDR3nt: TGTGCCAGCAGCCCCGGGGAGGGGTATAGGGCCTACGAGCAGTACTTC; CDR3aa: CASSPGEGYRAYEQYF
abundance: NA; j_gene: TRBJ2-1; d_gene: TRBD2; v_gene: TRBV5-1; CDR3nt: TGCGCCAGCAGCTTGACGGGAGGGAAGAATGAGCAGTTCTTC; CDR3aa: CASSLTGGKNEQFF
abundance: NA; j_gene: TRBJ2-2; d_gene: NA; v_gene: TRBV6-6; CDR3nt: TGTGCCACAGCGGACAGTCCCGGGGAGCTGTTTTTT; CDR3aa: CATADSPGELFF
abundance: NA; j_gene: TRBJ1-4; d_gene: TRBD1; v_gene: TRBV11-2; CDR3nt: TGTGCCAGCAGCTTGACTTGGACAGGGCCCGGGGAAAAACTGTTTTTT; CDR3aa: CASSLTWTGPGEKLFF
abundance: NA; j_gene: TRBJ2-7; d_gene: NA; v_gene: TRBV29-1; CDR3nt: TGCAGCGTTGAGGCCACCGTACAGGGTGTTTCGACCTACGAGCAGTACTTC; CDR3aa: CSVEATVQGVSTYEQYF
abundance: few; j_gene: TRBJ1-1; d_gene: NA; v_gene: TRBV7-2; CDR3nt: TGTGCCAGCAGCTTAGCGACGGGGAACACTGAAGCTTTCTTT; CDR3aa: CASSLATGNTEAFF
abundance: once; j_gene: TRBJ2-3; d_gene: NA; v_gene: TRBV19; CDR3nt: TGTGCCAGTAGTATAGCCCGGTCGGGAACGCAGTATTTT; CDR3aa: CASSIARSGTQYF
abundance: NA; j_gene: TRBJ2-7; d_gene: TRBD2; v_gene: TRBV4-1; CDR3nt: TGCGCCAGCAGCCAGGGTGGGGGGACTAGCGGTTCCTACGAGCAGTACTTC; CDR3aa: CASSQGGGTSGSYEQYF
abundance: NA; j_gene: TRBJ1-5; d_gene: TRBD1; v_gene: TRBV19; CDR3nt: TGTGCCAGTAGTAGCCCCCGGACAGGGGTTGATAGCAATCAGCCCCAGCATTTT; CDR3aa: CASSSPRTGVDSNQPQHF
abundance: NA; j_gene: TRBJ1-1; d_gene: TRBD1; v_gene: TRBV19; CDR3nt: TGTGCCAGTGGGACCCGACAGGGGGCGAGGGACACTGAAGCTTTCTTT; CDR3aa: CASGTRQGARDTEAFF
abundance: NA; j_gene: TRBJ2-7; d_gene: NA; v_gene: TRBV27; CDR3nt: TGTGCCAGCAGGAACCGGGGATACGAGCAGTACTTC; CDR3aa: CASRNRGYEQYF
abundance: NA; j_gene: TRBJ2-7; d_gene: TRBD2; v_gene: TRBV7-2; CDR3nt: TGTGCCAGCAGCTCACATAGCGGGAGGAGCTCCTACGAGCAGTACTTC; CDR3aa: CASSSHSGRSSYEQYF
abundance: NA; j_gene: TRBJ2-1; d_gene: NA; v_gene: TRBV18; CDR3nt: TGTGCCAGCTCACTACGTACGACAGAAACTTACCTCTTC; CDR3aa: CASSLRTTETYLF
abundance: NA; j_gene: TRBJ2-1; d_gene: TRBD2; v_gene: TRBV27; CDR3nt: TGTGCCAGCAGTCTCGACAGGGTAGGGCAAACTAGCGGGGGAGAGCAGTTCTTC; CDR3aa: CASSLDRVGQTSGGEQFF
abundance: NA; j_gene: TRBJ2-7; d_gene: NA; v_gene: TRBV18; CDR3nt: TGTGCCAGCTCACCACGGGTCGGGAGTAGTGCGTACGAGCAGTACTTC; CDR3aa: CASSPRVGSSAYEQYF
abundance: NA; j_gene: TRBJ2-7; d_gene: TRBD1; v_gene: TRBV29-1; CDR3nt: TGCAGCGCCGCGGGACAGGGGGCGCGAGAGCAGTACTTC; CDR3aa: CSAAGQGAREQYF
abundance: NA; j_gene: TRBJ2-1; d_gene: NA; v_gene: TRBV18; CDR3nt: TGTGCCAGCTCACTGGACTTAGGCAATGAGCAGTTCTTC; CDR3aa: CASSLDLGNEQFF
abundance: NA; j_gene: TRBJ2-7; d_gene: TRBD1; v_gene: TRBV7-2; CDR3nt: TGTGCCAGCAGCCTGAGACAGGGGGCTACCTACGAGCAGTACTTC; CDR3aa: CASSLRQGATYEQYF
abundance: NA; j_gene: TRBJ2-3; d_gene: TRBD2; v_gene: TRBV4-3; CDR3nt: TGCGCCAGCAAAACTAGCGGGAGTTCTGCGCAGTATTTT; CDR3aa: CASKTSGSSAQYF
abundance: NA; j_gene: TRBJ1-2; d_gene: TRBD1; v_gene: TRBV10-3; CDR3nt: TGTGCCATCAGTGAGGCAGGGGGTGACGGCTACACCTTC; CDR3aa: CAISEAGGDGYTF
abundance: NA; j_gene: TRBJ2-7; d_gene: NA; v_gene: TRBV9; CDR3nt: TGTGCCAGCAGCGTAGGGGACACAGGCGAGCAGTACTTC; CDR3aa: CASSVGDTGEQYF